What follows are 30 T cell receptor beta chains derived from one specimen sequenced in a study of CD8 T cells in ankylosing spondylitis. TCRdb independently ran MiXCR on the 5' RACE reads; one entry per CDR3 protein. The sample lists around 75,000 distinct CDR3 sequences, about 5.4% occurring once. Sequences were obtained from blood, either unsorted or a sorted T cell fraction (not recorded which). These receptors originate from a male donor with ankylosing spondylitis or in good health (not recorded which).

This clonotype was recorded at least ten times. The rearrangement uses TRBV6-6 and TRBJ2-1; maybe TRBD1 (5 bases). V was clipped by 6 bases and J by 9 bases, with 12 bases between them. The CDR3 extends over 12 amino acids. CDR1 is MNHNY, CDR2 SVGAGI, per germline (reference sequence). Here the CDR3 reads CASSPRVSEQFF. The CDR3 region has the DNA TGTGCCAGCAGCCCCAGGGTCTCTGAGCAGTTCTTC.

This clonotype was recorded at least ten times. The chain joins TRBV27 to TRBJ1-1; a weak D match, TRBD1 (5 bases). The germline gives CDR1 MNHEY, CDR2 SMNVEV (reference sequence). The CDR3 is 14 residues long. Trimming pared 8 bases from V and 0 bases from J, leaving 13 bases between. Here the CDR3 reads CASWRGDLNTEAFF. The CDR3 coding sequence is TGTGCCAGCTGGAGGGGAGACCTGAACACTGAAGCTTTCTTT.

This clonotype has at least ten counts. The chain recombines TRBV7-2 with TRBJ1-5; possible D gene TRBD1, 5 bases. The CDR3 runs 16 residues. CDR1 SGHTA and CDR2 FQGNSA come from the germline V gene. V lost 1 base and J lost 3, with 13 bases in between. This CDR3 reads CASSLGPGVANQPQHF. The CDR3 coding sequence is TGTGCCAGCAGCTTAGGACCGGGGGTGGCCAATCAGCCCCAGCATTTT.

This clonotype has ten or more counts. Here the CDR3 reads CSADKSKTHNEQFF. CDR3 nucleotide sequence: TGCAGTGCTGACAAGTCGAAAACGCACAATGAGCAGTTCTTC. The chain combines TRBV20-1 with TRBJ2-1; no definite D call. Germline CDR1 reads DFQATT; CDR2 reads SNEGSKA (reference sequence). CDR3 length: 14 residues. Trimming took 5 bases from V and 5 from J, leaving 16 bases between them.

In this sample, this clonotype turned up many times. This chain links TRBV7-2 with TRBJ1-4; no clear D gene. In germline, CDR1 is SGHTA, CDR2 FQGNSA. There are 11 residues in the CDR3. V shed 4 bases and J shed 8 bases, with 5 bases lying between them. CDR3 nucleotide sequence: TGTGCCAGCAGCTCAACGGAAAAACTGTTTTTT. It codes for CASSSTEKLFF.

This clonotype was counted at least ten times. The rearrangement uses TRBV29-1 and TRBJ2-1; 9 bases are a match to TRBD2. Germline CDR1 reads SQVTM; CDR2 reads ANQGSEA. The length of the CDR3 is 13 residues. V gave up 6 bases and J gave up 9 bases; unmatched junction bases: 9. The CDR3 protein is CSVRGGQRPEQFF. As DNA, the CDR3 is TGCAGCGTGCGGGGGGGCCAAAGACCTGAGCAGTTCTTC.

This clonotype was recorded many times. In DNA, the CDR3 is TGTGCCAGCAGTCTGCAACAGGGTCGGGAGACCCAGTACTTC. Encoded protein: CASSLQQGRETQYF. The chain links TRBV7-8 to TRBJ2-5, with D perhaps matching TRBD1 (6 bases). Trimming took off 6 bases at V and 5 bases at J, with 16 bases between the two ends. This CDR3 has 14 amino acids. Germline-derived CDR1 and CDR2 are SGHVS and FQNEAQ.

This clonotype was seen repeatedly, ten times or more. V is TRBV19 and J is TRBJ1-2; D ambiguous. Germline V gives CDR1 LNHDA, CDR2 SQIVND (reference sequence). The CDR3 is made up of 13 amino acids. Trimming took 3 bases from V and 3 from J, leaving 8 bases between them. As DNA, the CDR3 is TGTGCCAGTAGTATTACGACCGACTATGGCTACACCTTC. It is translated as CASSITTDYGYTF.

This clonotype has just a few counts. The CDR3 DNA is TGTGCCAGCTCACCTGAGCCTGTACGGTCCACTGAAGCTTTCTTT. Its translation: CASSPEPVRSTEAFF. This rearrangement joins TRBV18 to TRBJ1-1, with D uncertain. With 3 bases removed from V and 4 bases from J, the gap between germline ends came to 15 bases. Per germline, CDR1 KGHSH and CDR2 LQKENI. The CDR3 length is 15 residues. The full variable domain, its missing parts supplied by reference TRBV18 and TRBJ1-1, is NAGVMQNPRHLVRRRGQEARLRCSPMKGHSHVYWYRQLPEEGLKFMVYLQKENIIDESGMPKERFSAEFPKEGPSILRIQQVVRGDSAAYFCASSPEPVRSTEAFFGQGTRLTVV.

This clonotype was seen ten or more times. The rearrangement uses TRBV18 and TRBJ2-1; tentatively, D is TRBD1 or TRBD2 (5 bases each). Germline lookup yields CDR1 KGHSH and CDR2 LQKENI. This CDR3 has 19 amino acids. Trimming removed 5 bases from V and 1 base from J, with 24 bases in between. DNA of the CDR3: TGTGCCAGCTCAGAGGTGCCGGGACCGTACAAAAAGTCCTACAATGAGCAGTTCTTC. It codes for CASSEVPGPYKKSYNEQFF.

The sample holds many counts of this clonotype. This chain joins TRBV19 and TRBJ1-2; D call uncertain. CDR3 length: 14 amino acids. Trimming took 7 bases from V and 4 from J, leaving 16 bases between them. Germline V gene data show CDR1 as LNHDA and CDR2 as SQIVND (reference sequence). DNA of the CDR3: TGTGCCAGTACCGCCGTCGCAGAAATCTATGGCTACACCTTC. This codes for CASTAVAEIYGYTF.

In its sample, this clonotype was seen many times. This chain joins TRBV12-3 or TRBV12-4 and TRBJ1-1, with a tentative D call TRBD1 (6 bases). This CDR3 is 13 amino acids long. The V gene lost 8 bases and the J gene lost 3 bases, with 13 bases spanning the gap. Here the CDR3 DNA reads TGTGCCAGCGGATTAAACAGGGACACTGAAGCTTTCTTT. Protein sequence: CASGLNRDTEAFF.

This clonotype was observed many times. The rearrangement uses TRBV11-3 and TRBJ2-3; D is ambiguous. Germline-derived CDR1 and CDR2 are SGHNT and YENEEA. The CDR3 is made up of 14 amino acids. Trimming took 5 bases from V and 6 from J, leaving 15 bases between them. CDR3 sequence (DNA): TGTGCCAGCAGCCAAGGTTCGTCGGCGGATACGCAGTATTTT. It encodes CASSQGSSADTQYF.

This clonotype was seen many times. The chain joins TRBV20-1 to TRBJ1-2; D unresolved. V lost 4 bases to trimming and J lost 3 bases, with 12 bases between them. Germline CDR1 DFQATT, CDR2 SNEGSKA (reference sequence). The CDR3 spans 13 residues. CDR3 sequence: CSATLREHYGYTF. As DNA, the CDR3 is TGCAGTGCTACCCTTCGGGAACACTATGGCTACACCTTC.

The table lists this clonotype with many counts. The V and J genes are TRBV5-1 and TRBJ2-2; 9 positions match TRBD1. The V gene end was trimmed by 3 bases and the J gene end by 6 bases; junction bases not matched to a gene: 9. Germline assignment: CDR1 SGHRS and CDR2 YFSETQ. The CDR3 runs 16 residues. CDR3 coding DNA: TGCGCCAGCAGCTCCCGGACAGGGGAACGATCCGGGGAGCTGTTTTTT. This translates into CASSSRTGERSGELFF.

At least ten counts were recorded for this clonotype. The chain couples TRBV28 to TRBJ2-5; D may be TRBD1 (5 bases). Germline CDR1 reads MDHEN; CDR2 reads SYDVKM. Trimming took 5 bases from V and 3 from J, leaving 16 bases between them. CDR3 length: 15 residues. CDR3 sequence (DNA): TGTGCCAGCAGTCCCACTCCGGCGACAGAAGAGACCCAGTACTTC. It specifies CASSPTPATEETQYF.

This clonotype has at least ten counts. The chain combines TRBV20-1 with TRBJ2-5, with D unresolved. The V gene's germline CDR1 is DFQATT and CDR2 SNEGSKA (reference sequence). V was clipped by 7 bases and J by 2 bases, with 14 bases between them. There are 13 residues in the CDR3. In DNA form, the CDR3 reads TGCAGTGTTGACCCTCAGTGGCAAGAGACCCAGTACTTC. Residues: CSVDPQWQETQYF.

This clonotype was observed at least ten times. V is TRBV13 and J is TRBJ2-5; D gene ambiguous. This CDR3 has 15 residues. V lost 6 bases and J 1 base, leaving 15 bases between the germline ends. Germline values: CDR1 PRHDT, CDR2 FYEKMQ (reference sequence). CDR3 residues: CASRKNNAAQETQYF. The DNA for the CDR3 is TGTGCCAGCAGAAAAAATAACGCGGCCCAAGAGACCCAGTACTTC. The variable domain in full, with the rest retrieved from reference TRBV13 and TRBJ2-5, is AAGVIQSPRHLIKEKRETATLKCYPIPRHDTVYWYQQGPGQDPQFLISFYEKMQSDKGSIPDRFSAQQFSDYHSELNMSSLELGDSALYFCASRKNNAAQETQYFGPGTRLLVL.

At least ten counts were recorded for this clonotype. The rearrangement joins TRBV2 to TRBJ2-3, with D uncertain. The germline V gene has CDR1 SNHLY and CDR2 FYNNEI. V was trimmed by 4 bases and J by 0 bases, leaving 11 bases between them. There are 15 residues in the CDR3. This chain's CDR3 is CASSGLSVSTDTQYF. The CDR3 region has the DNA TGTGCCAGCAGTGGTCTCTCCGTTAGCACAGATACGCAGTATTTT.

This clonotype came up many times. The V call is TRBV19, the J call TRBJ2-2; a possible D gene is TRBD1 (5 bases). The V end lost 6 bases, the J end lost 4 bases, and 12 bases lay between the germline ends. The CDR3 sequence is 14 residues long. Germline-derived CDR1 and CDR2 are LNHDA and SQIVND (reference sequence). The CDR3 spells CASRPRVTTGELFF. The CDR3 bases are TGTGCCAGTAGGCCCAGGGTTACCACCGGGGAGCTGTTTTTT.

This clonotype was observed many times. The chain links TRBV10-3 to TRBJ2-3; 10 positions agree with TRBD2. After removal of 3 bases from V and 0 bases from J, the junction contained 3 bases not matched to a gene. Germline V CDR1 and CDR2: ENHRY, SYGVKD. The CDR3 is 16 amino acids. The CDR3 here is CAISDPTSGSTDTQYF. The CDR3, as DNA: TGTGCCATCAGTGACCCGACTAGCGGGAGCACAGATACGCAGTATTTT.

The sample holds many counts of this clonotype. This chain connects TRBV5-1 to TRBJ2-7, with unresolved D. Germline-derived CDR1 and CDR2 are SGHRS and YFSETQ. The CDR3 has 19 residues. The germline V and J ends were trimmed by 4 bases and 2 bases, with 28 bases remaining between them. The CDR3: CASSQYSPTTSDRPYEQYF. The CDR3 DNA reads as TGCGCCAGCAGCCAATACTCCCCCACAACATCGGACCGACCCTACGAGCAGTACTTC.

This clonotype was seen many times. The rearrangement links TRBV3-1 to TRBJ2-7; 8 nucleotides match TRBD1. Per the germline V gene, CDR1 is LGHDT and CDR2 is YNNKEL (reference sequence). The ends lost 2 bases at V and 4 bases at J; junction bases unmatched: 7. The CDR3 has 15 amino acids. The CDR3 spells CASSQPGQASYEQYF. Written as DNA, the CDR3 is TGTGCCAGCAGCCAACCGGGACAGGCTTCTTACGAGCAGTACTTC.

This clonotype occurred many times. The genes are TRBV19 and TRBJ2-4, with D perhaps given as TRBD1 or TRBD2 (5 bases each). Trimming left V 1 base short and J 0 bases short, with 10 bases between. CDR1 LNHDA and CDR2 SQIVND come from the germline V gene (reference sequence). CDR3 length: 16 residues. CDR3 in DNA: TGTGCCAGTAGTATAGTAGAGGGGCTAGCCAAAAACATTCAGTACTTC. It encodes CASSIVEGLAKNIQYF. The full variable domain, rest sourced from reference TRBV19 and TRBJ2-4, is DGGITQSPKYLFRKEGQNVTLSCEQNLNHDAMYWYRQDPGQGLRLIYYSQIVNDFQKGDIAEGYSVSREKKESFPLTVTSAQKNPTAFYLCASSIVEGLAKNIQYFGAGTRLSVL.

The sample holds many counts of this clonotype. The chain employs TRBV4-1 and TRBJ2-3, with a tentative D call TRBD1 (6 bases). The CDR3 has 15 amino acids. V dropped 4 bases and J dropped 4 bases, with 15 bases sitting between them. Germline loops: CDR1 MGHRA, CDR2 YSYEKL. For the CDR3, the DNA is TGCGCCAGCAGCCTCTATTTCGCAGGGGCAGATACGCAGTATTTT. Residues: CASSLYFAGADTQYF.

There are many counts of this clonotype. The chain has TRBV28 and TRBJ2-7; D could derive from TRBD1 or TRBD2 (5 bases each). Germline CDR1 is MDHEN and CDR2 is SYDVKM. The CDR3 loop spans 15 amino acids. V was clipped by 5 bases and J by 0 bases, with 14 bases between them. The chain's CDR3 is CASSARDGYSYEQYF. Written as DNA, the CDR3 is TGTGCCAGCAGTGCCCGGGACGGATACTCCTACGAGCAGTACTTC.

This clonotype was counted at least ten times. CDR3 region: CSARVPRRVTDTQYF. The CDR3 DNA sequence: TGCAGTGCTAGAGTTCCACGTAGGGTAACAGATACGCAGTATTTT. The chain couples TRBV20-1 to TRBJ2-3; D gene unclear. Germline V gives CDR1 DFQATT, CDR2 SNEGSKA (reference sequence). The CDR3 totals 15 residues. Between the trimmed V and J ends, which lost 1 base and 3 bases, there was a span of 14 bases.

This clonotype was observed at least ten times. V gene TRBV5-1 combines with J gene TRBJ1-1; perhaps TRBD1 as D (5 bases). This CDR3 is 15 amino acids long. Trimming removed 0 bases at V and 0 bases at J, with 9 bases between. Germline V gene data show CDR1 as SGHRS and CDR2 as YFSETQ. The CDR3 loop is CASSLDGQVNTEAFF. The CDR3 DNA sequence: TGCGCCAGCAGCTTGGATGGACAAGTGAACACTGAAGCTTTCTTT.

The V call is TRBV2, the J call TRBJ2-7, with TRBD1 matching over 10 bases. The V and J ends lost 11 bases and 0 bases, in that order; junction bases with no gene match: 19. The CDR3 length is 18 residues. Germline loops: CDR1 SNHLY, CDR2 FYNNEI. CDR3 in amino acids: CAFCLDLTGGPSSYEQYF. In nucleotides, the CDR3 is TGTGCCTTCTGTTTAGATCTGACAGGGGGCCCCAGCTCCTACGAGCAGTACTTC.

This clonotype was observed many times. The chain employs TRBV9 and TRBJ2-3; D may match TRBD1 or TRBD2 (5 bases each). CDR1 is SGDLS, CDR2 YYNGEE, per germline. The CDR3 runs to 15 residues. V was cut by 0 bases and J by 2 bases, with 10 bases left in between. The CDR3 reads CASSVGGRSTDTQYF. The CDR3 DNA reads TGTGCCAGCAGCGTAGGGGGGAGATCCACAGATACGCAGTATTTT. Supplemented by reference TRBV9 and TRBJ2-3, the full variable domain reads DSGVTQTPKHLITATGQRVTLRCSPRSGDLSVYWYQQSLDQGLQFLIQYYNGEERAKGNILERFSAQQFPDLHSELNLSSLELGDSALYFCASSVGGRSTDTQYFGPGTRLTVL.